The rows below give T cell receptor beta chains drawn from one sample of a study of blood T cells in healthy people across ages. In TCRdb, the 5' RACE reads were re-called with MiXCR into one record per CDR3 protein. Of around 1.7 million distinct CDR3 sequences listed, under 30% are singletons. Sequenced input: blood. The source is a woman in her twenties or thirties in good health. The CDR3 runs from the conserved cysteine through the conserved F or W. The order of the fields is clone size, D gene, V gene, J gene, CDR3 DNA, CDR3 protein. A D gene is named only where the DNA matches it firmly. The size of a clone is reported for some rows only, either as once, few or many, or as a class for expanded clones.

clone_size: -
d_call: -
v_call: TRBV6-5
j_call: TRBJ1-1
cdr3_nt: TGTGCCAGCAGTTATGCGGGGGGGGGCACTGAAGCTTTCTTT
cdr3_aa: CASSYAGGGTEAFF

clone_size: -
d_call: TRBD2
v_call: TRBV15
j_call: TRBJ2-3
cdr3_nt: TGTGCCGCCAGCAGAGATCCAGCGGGGGGGCTCGATACGCAGTATTTT
cdr3_aa: CAASRDPAGGLDTQYF

clone_size: -
d_call: TRBD2
v_call: TRBV20-1
j_call: TRBJ2-1
cdr3_nt: TGCAGTGCAGGGACTAGTTGGGACGGTGAGCAGTTCTTC
cdr3_aa: CSAGTSWDGEQFF

clone_size: -
d_call: -
v_call: TRBV21-1
j_call: TRBJ2-1
cdr3_nt: TGTGCCAGCAGCAAATGTCGGAGCGGAAAGGAGGACAATGAGCAGTTCTTC
cdr3_aa: CASSKCRSGKEDNEQFF

clone_size: few
d_call: -
v_call: TRBV14
j_call: TRBJ2-1
cdr3_nt: TGTGCCAGCAGCCAAGGTTCGGGGCTGTGGGGGGTCGGTGAGCAGTTCTTC
cdr3_aa: CASSQGSGLWGVGEQFF

clone_size: -
d_call: -
v_call: TRBV28
j_call: TRBJ2-7
cdr3_nt: TGTGCCAGCAGGGAAGTGGGGGACGAGCAGTACTTC
cdr3_aa: CASREVGDEQYF

clone_size: -
d_call: TRBD1
v_call: TRBV7-2
j_call: TRBJ1-2
cdr3_nt: TGTGCCGGCAGCCAGAACCCCGGGACAGGGGGTGGCTACACCTTC
cdr3_aa: CAGSQNPGTGGGYTF

clone_size: few
d_call: TRBD2
v_call: TRBV6-5
j_call: TRBJ2-1
cdr3_nt: TGTGCCAGCAAGGCGGGGGGGTCCAATGAGCAGTTCTTC
cdr3_aa: CASKAGGSNEQFF

clone_size: few
d_call: -
v_call: TRBV5-1
j_call: TRBJ1-5
cdr3_nt: TGCGCCAGCAGCTTCTTGCCGGACCGGGATCAGCCCCAGCATTTT
cdr3_aa: CASSFLPDRDQPQHF

clone_size: -
d_call: TRBD2
v_call: TRBV12-3/TRBV12-4
j_call: TRBJ2-3
cdr3_nt: TGTGCCAGCAGTTTGGTTCAGTCGGGGGGAGATACGCAGTATTTT
cdr3_aa: CASSLVQSGGDTQYF

clone_size: -
d_call: TRBD1
v_call: TRBV10-3
j_call: TRBJ1-1
cdr3_nt: TGTGCCATCAGTGGACCAGGGGGAAACACTGAAGCTTTCTTT
cdr3_aa: CAISGPGGNTEAFF

clone_size: many
d_call: TRBD1
v_call: TRBV3-1
j_call: TRBJ2-7
cdr3_nt: TGTGCCAGCAGCTCTGGGACAGGGGCCTGGGAGCAGTACTTC
cdr3_aa: CASSSGTGAWEQYF

clone_size: few
d_call: TRBD1
v_call: TRBV7-9
j_call: TRBJ1-4
cdr3_nt: TGTGCCAGCAGCCCGACAGGGGGCAAGGAAAAACTGTTTTTT
cdr3_aa: CASSPTGGKEKLFF

clone_size: few
d_call: TRBD2
v_call: TRBV11-2
j_call: TRBJ2-1
cdr3_nt: TGTGCCAGCAGCTGGGGGGGGTCAATCGAATACAATGAGCAGTTCTTC
cdr3_aa: CASSWGGSIEYNEQFF

clone_size: many
d_call: -
v_call: TRBV29-1
j_call: TRBJ2-1
cdr3_nt: TGCAGCGGACTACTAGACTACAATGAGCAGTTCTTC
cdr3_aa: CSGLLDYNEQFF

clone_size: -
d_call: -
v_call: TRBV19
j_call: TRBJ2-6
cdr3_nt: TGTGCCAGTAGTTCCGGGACATTTTTCTCTGGGGCCAACGTCCTGACTTTC
cdr3_aa: CASSSGTFFSGANVLTF

clone_size: -
d_call: -
v_call: TRBV18
j_call: TRBJ2-7
cdr3_nt: TGTGCCAGCTCACCCATACAGGGTCCCAGGGACGAGCAGTACTTC
cdr3_aa: CASSPIQGPRDEQYF

clone_size: many
d_call: -
v_call: TRBV15
j_call: TRBJ2-7
cdr3_nt: TGTGCCACCAGCAGAGACCCGACCTACGAGCAGTACTTC
cdr3_aa: CATSRDPTYEQYF

clone_size: -
d_call: -
v_call: TRBV18
j_call: TRBJ2-1
cdr3_nt: TGTGCCAGCACCCGGGATCCACCCTCCTACAATGAGCAGTTCTTC
cdr3_aa: CASTRDPPSYNEQFF

clone_size: -
d_call: -
v_call: TRBV5-5
j_call: TRBJ2-3
cdr3_nt: TGTGCCAGCGGGCCCCACGGGGGCCCAGATACGCAGTATTTT
cdr3_aa: CASGPHGGPDTQYF

clone_size: many
d_call: -
v_call: TRBV9
j_call: TRBJ2-1
cdr3_nt: TGTGCCAGCAGCGTAGGACTCCTCGAGGGGGGTGAGCAGTTCTTC
cdr3_aa: CASSVGLLEGGEQFF

clone_size: -
d_call: -
v_call: TRBV2
j_call: TRBJ1-2
cdr3_nt: TGTGCCAGCAGTGAGGCAGGAGACTACCATGGCTACACCTTC
cdr3_aa: CASSEAGDYHGYTF

clone_size: few
d_call: -
v_call: TRBV29-1
j_call: TRBJ1-1
cdr3_nt: TGCAGCGCAAGGACGGTGGGGAACACTGAAGCTTTCTTT
cdr3_aa: CSARTVGNTEAFF

clone_size: -
d_call: -
v_call: TRBV28
j_call: TRBJ2-7
cdr3_nt: TGTGCCAGCAGGTACGTAGGGGGGACCTACGAGCAGTACTTC
cdr3_aa: CASRYVGGTYEQYF

clone_size: many
d_call: -
v_call: TRBV29-1
j_call: TRBJ2-7
cdr3_nt: TGCAGCGTTGCCGTTACTCGGCCAGATGGGGCCTACGAGCAGTACTTC
cdr3_aa: CSVAVTRPDGAYEQYF

clone_size: few
d_call: TRBD2
v_call: TRBV7-8
j_call: TRBJ2-5
cdr3_nt: TGTGCCAGCAAGCGGGAGGGCCTCCAAGAGACCCAGTACTTC
cdr3_aa: CASKREGLQETQYF

clone_size: -
d_call: TRBD1
v_call: TRBV4-1
j_call: TRBJ1-3
cdr3_nt: TGCGCCAGCAGCCAACCGAGGACAGGGGGAGGAAACACCATATATTTT
cdr3_aa: CASSQPRTGGGNTIYF

clone_size: -
d_call: -
v_call: TRBV7-2
j_call: TRBJ2-1
cdr3_nt: TGTGCCAGCGGCTCCCCCAGGGTAACTGAGCAGTTCTTC
cdr3_aa: CASGSPRVTEQFF

clone_size: few
d_call: -
v_call: TRBV18
j_call: TRBJ2-3
cdr3_nt: TGTGCCAGCTCACCAGGCTGGTCAGATACGCAGTATTTT
cdr3_aa: CASSPGWSDTQYF

clone_size: few
d_call: -
v_call: TRBV11-2
j_call: TRBJ1-5
cdr3_nt: TGTGCCAGCAGCAAAGACGGAGGGAGCAATCAGCCCCAGCATTTT
cdr3_aa: CASSKDGGSNQPQHF

clone_size: many
d_call: -
v_call: TRBV5-1
j_call: TRBJ2-1
cdr3_nt: TGTGCCAGCAGCTTATCGGCGAGCTCCTACAATGAGCAGTTCTTC
cdr3_aa: CASSLSASSYNEQFF

clone_size: -
d_call: -
v_call: TRBV28
j_call: TRBJ2-6
cdr3_nt: TGTGCCACTGCGTACGGGGCCAACGTCCGGACTTTC
cdr3_aa: CATAYGANVRTF

clone_size: -
d_call: -
v_call: TRBV19
j_call: TRBJ2-1
cdr3_nt: TGTGCCAGTAGGGACCGGAGCGGGTACAATGAGCAGTTCTTC
cdr3_aa: CASRDRSGYNEQFF

clone_size: -
d_call: -
v_call: TRBV5-1
j_call: TRBJ1-2
cdr3_nt: TGCGCCAGCAGCTTGGCTACCCAACAGCCGTCTGGTCTCACCTTC
cdr3_aa: CASSLATQQPSGLTF

clone_size: -
d_call: -
v_call: TRBV5-1
j_call: TRBJ2-3
cdr3_nt: TGCGCCAGCAGCTTGGATTTTGGGGCTTCCCAAAAGCCAGATACGCAGTATTTT
cdr3_aa: CASSLDFGASQKPDTQYF

clone_size: -
d_call: TRBD1
v_call: TRBV18
j_call: TRBJ1-1
cdr3_nt: TGTGCCAGCTCACCCGGACAGGTGATGACGAACACTGAAGCTTTCTTT
cdr3_aa: CASSPGQVMTNTEAFF

clone_size: many
d_call: TRBD1
v_call: TRBV28
j_call: TRBJ2-7
cdr3_nt: TGTGCCAGCAGTTCCGGGACAGTGTACGAGCAGTACTTC
cdr3_aa: CASSSGTVYEQYF